This TCR beta chain was sequenced for a study of blood T cell repertoires in COVID-19. At the level of the study: Donors in the United States, Italy and Spain gave samples during acute or convalescent COVID-19. T cells, B-cell-depleted T cells, or PBMCs supplied cDNA or gDNA.

CDR1 is MNHNY and CDR2 is SVGAGI in the germline V gene (reference sequence). This CDR3 is built from 13 residues. Trimming took off 2 bases at V and 1 base at J, with 5 bases between the two ends. In the study's own analysis: From reference gene primer amplification, estimates of nucleated cell counts were derived. Profiled with immunoSEQ multiplex PCR; TCRdb holds only in-frame clones, not every one. V, J and clone size derive from that table, while D and trimming were established from the DNA sequence. This sample has around 220,000 clones, with roughly 84% found just once. Sequenced input: peripheral blood. The sequence was collected from a middle-aged man with active or convalescent COVID-19. The genes are TRBV6-6 and TRBJ1-1; D not certain. The CDR3 sequence: CASSYRRNTEAFF. In nucleotides, the CDR3 is TGTGCCAGCAGTTACCGGAGGAACACTGAAGCTTTCTTT.